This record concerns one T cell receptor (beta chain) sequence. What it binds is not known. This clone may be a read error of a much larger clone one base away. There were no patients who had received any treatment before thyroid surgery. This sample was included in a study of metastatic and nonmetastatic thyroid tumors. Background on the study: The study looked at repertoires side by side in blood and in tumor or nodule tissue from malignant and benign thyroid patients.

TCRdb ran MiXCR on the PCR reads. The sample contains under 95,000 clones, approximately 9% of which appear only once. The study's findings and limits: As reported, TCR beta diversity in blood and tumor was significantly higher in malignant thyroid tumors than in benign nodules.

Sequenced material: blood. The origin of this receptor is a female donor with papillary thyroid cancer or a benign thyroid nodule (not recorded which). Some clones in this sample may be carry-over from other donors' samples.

CDR3 sequence reads: CASSLRGQGARCGELFF. The CDR3 coding sequence is TGTGCCAGCAGCTTAAGGGGACAGGGGGCGCGATGCGGGGAGCTGTTTTTT. V gene TRBV11-1 combines with J gene TRBJ2-2; 12 nucleotides align to TRBD1. CDR1 and CDR2 from the germline V gene are SGHAT and FQDESV (reference sequence). V dropped 2 bases and J dropped 7; count of bases not matched to a gene: 8. CDR3 length equals 17 residues.